Listed below are T cell receptor beta chains from one sample, sequenced in a study. One entry per CDR3 protein, called by TCRdb with MiXCR from the 5' RACE reads. The table records some 62,000 distinct CDR3 sequences, 20% to 25% of them present only once. The sample comprised memory CD4+ T cells sorted from a lymph node. These receptor sequences come from a female donor with breast cancer. CDR3s include the opening cysteine and the closing phenylalanine or tryptophan. Fields, in order: J gene, D gene, V gene, clone size, CDR3 length, CDR3 protein, CDR3 DNA. A D gene is named only where the DNA matches it firmly. Clone size, where shown, is once, few, many, or a class for clones that have expanded.

>TRBJ2-4|TRBD2|TRBV29-1|many|13
CSAAGPSGNIQYF
TGCAGCGCAGCGGGTCCTAGCGGAAACATTCAGTACTTC
>TRBJ1-4|NA|TRBV5-5|few|15
CASSLNRGGNEKLFF
TGTGCCAGCAGCTTGAATCGGGGGGGGAATGAAAAACTGTTTTTT
>TRBJ2-1|TRBD1|TRBV6-6|NA|15
CASNPGQGGYNEQFF
TGTGCCAGCAACCCCGGACAGGGGGGCTACAATGAGCAGTTCTTC
>TRBJ2-1|NA|TRBV5-4|many|15
CASSLGGSSYNEQFF
TGTGCCAGCAGCTTGGGGGGGAGCTCCTACAATGAGCAGTTCTTC
>TRBJ1-1|NA|TRBV5-1|few|15
CASSLAGHKNTEAFF
TGCGCCAGCAGCTTGGCCGGACACAAGAACACTGAAGCTTTCTTT
>TRBJ1-2|NA|TRBV6-5|NA|16
CASSYSSAGVSNGYTF
TGTGCCAGCAGTTACTCGAGTGCTGGGGTCTCCAATGGCTACACCTTC
>TRBJ1-6|NA|TRBV30|few|13
CAWSVEAESPLHF
TGTGCCTGGAGTGTAGAAGCGGAATCACCCCTCCACTTT
>TRBJ2-5|TRBD1|TRBV5-1|NA|14
CASNSGTGGETQYF
TGCGCCAGCAACTCCGGGACAGGAGGAGAGACCCAGTACTTC
>TRBJ1-2|NA|TRBV6-5|NA|14
CASGEGNGGYGYTF
TGTGCCAGCGGTGAGGGGAACGGTGGCTATGGCTACACCTTC
>TRBJ1-5|TRBD1|TRBV2|NA|13
CASRTGFNRPQHF
TGTGCCAGCAGGACAGGGTTCAATCGGCCCCAGCATTTT
>TRBJ1-1|TRBD1|TRBV5-1|NA|13
CASSLEGQREAFF
TGCGCCAGCAGCTTGGAGGGACAGCGTGAAGCTTTCTTT
>TRBJ1-2|NA|TRBV20-1|NA|12
CSVRPTHYGHTF
TGCAGTGTTAGACCGACCCACTATGGCCACACCTTC
>TRBJ2-5|NA|TRBV20-1|many|14
CSAPPPSVQETQYF
TGCAGTGCTCCCCCCCCTAGCGTACAAGAGACCCAGTACTTC
>TRBJ1-1|NA|TRBV7-9|NA|15
CASSLGASGYTEAFF
TGTGCCAGCAGCTTAGGTGCATCGGGGTACACTGAAGCTTTCTTT
>TRBJ1-1|TRBD1|TRBV15|NA|13
CATSRDDRGSAFF
TGTGCCACCAGCAGAGATGACAGGGGATCAGCTTTCTTT
>TRBJ1-5|NA|TRBV21-1|NA|10
CASRIQPQHF
TGTGCCAGCAGGATACAGCCCCAGCATTTT
>TRBJ1-2|NA|TRBV5-1|medium-sized|14
CASSLVAANYGYTF
TGCGCCAGCAGCTTGGTGGCGGCTAACTATGGCTACACCTTC
>TRBJ2-2|NA|TRBV5-1|NA|16
CASSLEAGSSTGELFF
TGCGCCAGCAGCTTGGAGGCGGGGAGTAGCACCGGGGAGCTGTTTTTT
>TRBJ2-4|NA|TRBV12-3/TRBV12-4|NA|16
CASSLGRTVAKNMQYF
TGTGCCAGCAGTTTGGGACGAACTGTAGCCAAAAACATGCAGTACTTC
>TRBJ1-1|TRBD1|TRBV4-3|NA|17
CASSQEDSRDRGTEAFF
TGCGCCAGCAGCCAAGAAGATTCGAGGGACAGGGGTACTGAAGCTTTCTTT
>TRBJ1-1|NA|TRBV24-1|few|14
CATSGNRGFTEAFF
TGTGCCACCAGTGGCAACCGAGGGTTTACTGAAGCTTTCTTT
>TRBJ1-1|NA|TRBV12-3/TRBV12-4|NA|17
CASSLMTGPRANTEAFF
TGTGCCAGCAGTTTAATGACGGGGCCCAGGGCGAACACTGAAGCTTTCTTT
>TRBJ1-4|NA|TRBV11-2|few|17
CASSSQRDTGTNEKLFF
TGTGCCAGCAGCTCACAACGGGACACAGGGACTAATGAAAAACTGTTTTTT
>TRBJ1-1|TRBD1|TRBV6-6|many|12
CASTGGDTEAFF
TGTGCCTCCACAGGGGGTGACACTGAAGCTTTCTTT
>TRBJ1-1|NA|TRBV5-1|few|15
CASSAGTAGATEAFF
TGCGCCAGCAGCGCAGGGACGGCAGGAGCGACTGAAGCTTTCTTT
>TRBJ1-3|NA|TRBV7-9|NA|14
CASSRGGFGNTIYF
TGTGCCAGCAGCCGGGGCGGTTTTGGAAACACCATATATTTT
>TRBJ2-7|TRBD1|TRBV2|few|15
CASTGTGTGFNEQYF
TGTGCCAGCACCGGAACCGGGACAGGGTTCAACGAGCAGTACTTC
>TRBJ2-6|TRBD1|TRBV6-6|NA|14
CASSYGQGANVQTF
TGTGCCAGCAGTTACGGACAGGGGGCCAACGTCCAGACTTTC
>TRBJ2-5|NA|TRBV7-8|few|14
CASSLLGVRETQYF
TGTGCCAGCAGCTTATTGGGGGTACGAGAGACCCAGTACTTC
>TRBJ1-1|NA|TRBV6-6|NA|13
CASSSHMDTEAFF
TGTGCCAGCAGCTCCCACATGGACACTGAAGCTTTCTTT
>TRBJ2-6|TRBD1|TRBV5-1|few|17
CAGSVTGAVSGANVLTF
TGCGCCGGCAGCGTTACAGGGGCCGTCTCTGGGGCCAACGTCCTGACTTTC
>TRBJ2-1|TRBD1|TRBV5-1|few|14
CASREQGVKDEQFF
TGCGCCAGCAGGGAGCAGGGGGTTAAGGATGAGCAGTTCTTC
>TRBJ2-6|NA|TRBV28|few|16
CASSSRATSGANVLTF
TGTGCCAGCAGTAGCCGGGCCACCTCTGGGGCCAACGTCCTGACTTTC
>TRBJ2-1|TRBD1|TRBV5-1|NA|14
CASSIGTGYNEQFF
TGCGCCAGCAGCATCGGGACAGGTTACAATGAGCAGTTCTTC
>TRBJ2-1|NA|TRBV28|NA|18
CASSLVWTSGKSYNEQFF
TGTGCCAGCAGTTTAGTTTGGACGAGCGGAAAGTCCTACAATGAGCAGTTCTTC
>TRBJ1-1|TRBD1|TRBV20-1|many|14
CSARRRQGGGEAFF
TGCAGTGCTAGACGTAGACAGGGGGGGGGTGAAGCTTTCTTT
>TRBJ2-3|NA|TRBV28|NA|12
CASSSPSDTQYF
TGTGCCAGCAGTTCCCCGTCGGATACGCAGTATTTT
>TRBJ2-3|NA|TRBV12-3/TRBV12-4|NA|15
CASSLQGFSPDTQYF
TGTGCCAGCAGTTTACAGGGTTTTTCCCCAGATACGCAGTATTTT
>TRBJ2-6|NA|TRBV5-6|NA|18
CASRQVDGLFSGANVLTF
TGTGCCAGCAGGCAGGTGGACGGTTTATTCTCTGGGGCCAACGTCCTGACTTTC
>TRBJ2-1|TRBD2|TRBV5-1|NA|16
CASSFSPSGFGNEQFF
TGCGCCAGCAGCTTCTCCCCTAGCGGGTTTGGCAATGAGCAGTTCTTC
>TRBJ2-3|TRBD2|TRBV6-2/TRBV6-3|many|13
CASKVAGTDTQYF
TGTGCCAGCAAGGTAGCGGGGACAGATACGCAGTATTTT
>TRBJ1-4|NA|TRBV7-9|NA|17
CASRPGPAGTENEKLFF
TGTGCCAGCAGGCCTGGCCCCGCCGGGACGGAAAATGAAAAACTGTTTTTT
>TRBJ2-1|NA|TRBV7-3|NA|13
CASSVDRLEEQFF
TGTGCCAGCAGCGTAGACCGACTAGAAGAGCAGTTCTTC
>TRBJ2-3|NA|TRBV7-2|NA|12
CTSSLDSDTQYF
TGCACCAGCAGCTTAGATTCAGATACGCAGTATTTT
>TRBJ2-2|TRBD2|TRBV5-1|NA|16
CASKTAGGPGTGELFF
TGCGCCAGCAAAACAGCGGGAGGGCCTGGGACCGGGGAGCTGTTTTTT
>TRBJ1-1|NA|TRBV18|NA|14
CASSPSGAKTEAFF
TGTGCCAGCTCACCATCCGGGGCGAAAACTGAAGCTTTCTTT
>TRBJ1-5|TRBD1|TRBV6-1|NA|13
CASARGRGQPQHF
TGTGCCAGCGCCAGGGGGCGAGGTCAGCCCCAGCATTTT
>TRBJ2-5|NA|TRBV4-1|NA|15
CASSQDDEGRQTQYF
TGCGCCAGCAGCCAAGATGATGAGGGTCGGCAGACCCAGTACTTC
>TRBJ2-4|TRBD2|TRBV29-1|NA|13
CSVDGRGENIQYF
TGCAGCGTTGACGGGAGGGGAGAAAACATTCAGTACTTC
>TRBJ1-6|NA|TRBV12-3/TRBV12-4|many|12
CASSFTGGSLHF
TGTGCCAGCAGTTTCACCGGGGGGTCCCTCCACTTT
>TRBJ2-3|NA|TRBV7-2|many|13
CASRRISTDTQYF
TGTGCCAGCAGAAGAATAAGCACAGATACGCAGTATTTT
>TRBJ1-3|TRBD1|TRBV6-6|NA|21
CASSYRTGTVAGPHSGNTIYF
TGTGCCAGCAGTTACCGGACGGGGACAGTAGCAGGGCCTCACTCTGGAAACACCATATATTTT
>TRBJ2-2|NA|TRBV12-3/TRBV12-4|few|15
CASSLYRRDTGELFF
TGTGCCAGCAGTTTATATCGACGGGACACCGGGGAGCTGTTTTTT
>TRBJ2-1|TRBD2|TRBV7-2|NA|16
CASSLVASGGYNEQFF
TGTGCCAGCAGCTTAGTCGCTAGCGGGGGGTACAATGAGCAGTTCTTC
>TRBJ2-6|NA|TRBV24-1|NA|15
CATSDTGTGANVLTF
TGTGCCACCAGTGATACAGGGACTGGGGCCAACGTCCTGACTTTC